This T cell receptor (beta chain) was obtained from a study of blood T cell repertoires in COVID-19. Study background: Acute and convalescent COVID-19 samples came from the United States, Italy and Spain. PBMCs, B-cell-depleted T cells, or T cells were the source of the cDNA or gDNA that made up the material.

Study processing details: Nucleated cell number was recorded as an estimate derived from reference gene primer amplification. Repertoires were generated with immunoSEQ multiplex PCR, while TCRdb's copy carries only in-frame clones and drops some. Clone size and V and J calls were adopted from that table, with D and trimming inferred from the DNA. Among 200,000 to 250,000 clones listed, approximately 82% were seen once. This CDR3 contains 13 residues. CDR1 MNHEY and CDR2 SVGEGT come from the germline V gene. Trimming left V 5 bases short and J 4 bases short, with 9 bases between. The source of this sequence is a man aged 50-59 years with active or convalescent COVID-19. The chain combines TRBV6-2 or TRBV6-3 with TRBJ2-1, with a possible D match to TRBD2 (6 bases). Sequencing input: peripheral blood. The CDR3 loop is CASSPGGYNEQFF. In DNA form, the CDR3 reads TGTGCCAGCAGTCCCGGGGGTTACAATGAGCAGTTCTTC.